This T cell receptor beta chain stems from a study of blood T cell repertoires in COVID-19. In the original analysis: Cell counts per sample came from amplifying reference gene primers. Assay used: immunoSEQ multiplex PCR; TCRdb lists only in-frame clones, some missing. V, J and clone size reflect that table, while D and trimming were determined from the DNA. This table holds around 380,000 clones, around 87% found once. Sequencing was performed on PBMCs or T cells enriched from blood (not recorded which). The TCR was taken from a man aged 25 to 45 who had recovered from COVID-19.

The CDR3 here is CASSGQGDTGELFF. The CDR3 nucleotides read TGTGCCAGCAGCGGACAGGGTGACACCGGGGAGCTGTTTTTT. The chain carries TRBV9 and TRBJ2-2; 7 nucleotides match TRBD1. The CDR3 covers 14 residues. V dropped 3 bases and J dropped 3; count of bases not matched to a gene: 2. Germline assignment: CDR1 SGDLS and CDR2 YYNGEE.